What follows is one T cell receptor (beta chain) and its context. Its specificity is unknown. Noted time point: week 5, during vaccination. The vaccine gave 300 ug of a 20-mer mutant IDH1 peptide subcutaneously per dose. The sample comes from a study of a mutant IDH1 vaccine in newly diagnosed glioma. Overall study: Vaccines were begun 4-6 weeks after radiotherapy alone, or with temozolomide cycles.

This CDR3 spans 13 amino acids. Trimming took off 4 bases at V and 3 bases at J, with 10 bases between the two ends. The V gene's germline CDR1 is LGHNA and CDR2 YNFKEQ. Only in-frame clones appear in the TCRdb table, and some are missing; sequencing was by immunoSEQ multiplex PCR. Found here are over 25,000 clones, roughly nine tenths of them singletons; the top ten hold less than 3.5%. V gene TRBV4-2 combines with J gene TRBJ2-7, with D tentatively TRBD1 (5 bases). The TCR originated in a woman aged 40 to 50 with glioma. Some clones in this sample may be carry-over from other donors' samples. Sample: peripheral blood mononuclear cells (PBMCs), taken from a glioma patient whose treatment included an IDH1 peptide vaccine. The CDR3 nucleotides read TGTGCCAGCAGCCCATTTACAGGCTACGAGCAGTACTTC. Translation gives CASSPFTGYEQYF.